The 8 T cell receptor beta chains reported below all come from one sample, sequenced in a study of T cell responses to AZD1222 COVID-19 vaccine. Measured with immunoSEQ multiplex PCR; TCRdb has only the in-frame clones, and not every one. The sample lists some 99,000 clones; about 89% were seen once. Sequenced material: peripheral blood, taken on day 0 of AZD1222 vaccination. The receptor set was obtained from an adult in good health.

V and J are TRBV7-2 and TRBJ1-1; D gene uncertain. The V end lost 1 base, the J end lost 6 bases, and 12 bases lay between the germline ends. Germline loops: CDR1 SGHTA, CDR2 FQGNSA. The CDR3 loop spans 14 amino acids. This CDR3 reads CASSLVFNTAEAFF. CDR3 in DNA: TGTGCCAGCAGCTTAGTTTTTAACACAGCTGAAGCTTTCTTT.

The V call is TRBV5-4, the J call TRBJ2-5; a possible D gene is TRBD2 (7 bases). The V gene lost 4 bases and the J gene lost 5 bases, with 18 bases spanning the gap. This CDR3 spans 15 amino acids. The germline gives CDR1 SGHNT, CDR2 YYREEE (reference sequence). The CDR3 nucleotides are TGTGCCAGCAGCCGGGGAGGGGGGCGCGGGGAGACCCAGTACTTC. It encodes CASSRGGGRGETQYF.

The chain employs TRBV13 and TRBJ2-1; 8 nucleotides line up with TRBD2. This CDR3 region has 17 residues. Germline V gives CDR1 PRHDT, CDR2 FYEKMQ (reference sequence). Trimming at V came to 2 bases and at J to 7 bases, leaving 13 bases not matched to a gene. This chain's CDR3 is CASSLQLAGGGTNEQFF. CDR3 sequence (DNA): TGTGCCAGCAGCTTACAGCTGGCGGGCGGGGGGACGAATGAGCAGTTCTTC.

The J gene is TRBJ2-1, the V gene TRBV7-9, with 7 bases aligning to TRBD2. The germline V gene has CDR1 SEHNR and CDR2 FQNEAQ (reference sequence). V trimming: 5 bases; J trimming: 6 bases; junction bases outside the gene matches: 13. The CDR3 extends over 16 amino acids. CDR3 sequence reads: CASSHSSGGSLNEQFF. In DNA form, the CDR3 reads TGTGCCAGCAGCCACTCCAGCGGCGGGAGTCTCAATGAGCAGTTCTTC.

The CDR3 protein is CASSPPGSYYGYTF. In nucleotides, the CDR3 is TGTGCCAGCAGCCCCCCCGGGTCTTACTATGGCTACACCTTC. This chain uses TRBV9 with TRBJ1-2; D unclear. The germline V gene encodes CDR1 SGDLS and CDR2 YYNGEE. The CDR3 contains 14 residues. V was shortened by 4 bases and J by 3 bases, with 13 bases between the two germline ends.

In its sample, this clone was seen once. V and J are TRBV3-1 (or the pseudogene TRBV3-2) and TRBJ2-1; 10 nucleotides match TRBD2. This CDR3 has 15 residues. J was trimmed by 6 bases and V by 3 bases; bases with no gene match: 5. CDR1 LGHDT and CDR2 YNNKEL come from the germline V gene (reference sequence). The CDR3 here is CASSHTSGAVNEQFF. The CDR3 DNA reads as TGTGCCAGCAGCCACACTAGCGGGGCGGTCAATGAGCAGTTCTTC.

CDR3 bases: TGTGCCAGCAGCCCAGGCCGTACTAGAGGCTATGGCTACACCTTC. Translating gives CASSPGRTRGYGYTF. The chain carries TRBV6-5 and TRBJ1-2; D remains unclear. Deletions cut 6 bases from V and 4 bases from J, with 18 bases between. Germline loops: CDR1 MNHEY, CDR2 SVGAGI. The CDR3 loop spans 15 amino acids.

This clone showed up just a few times. The J gene is TRBJ2-6, the V gene TRBV9; D unresolved. V lost 6 bases and J 4 bases, leaving 5 bases between the germline ends. The CDR3 spans 12 residues. Germline CDR1 and CDR2: SGDLS and YYNGEE. The CDR3 region is CASKGGANVLTF. The CDR3 region has the DNA TGTGCCAGCAAGGGAGGGGCCAACGTCCTGACTTTC.